Below are 17 T cell receptor beta chains sequenced from a single sample in a study of blood T cell repertoires in COVID-19 (dated by TCRdb to 2019 to 2021). Receptor amplification or capture employed the immunoSEQ multiplex PCR assay. The clones in this table, taken by TCRdb from immuneACCESS, are in-frame only. Not every clone is retained; where verified, under half of the shortfall comes from an unresolved V gene, and the cause of the rest is unknown. In all, the sample holds 200,000 to 300,000 clones, and around 87% of those were seen once. The ten most abundant clones make up about 7.1% of the sample. The sequenced sample consisted of peripheral blood. Source of these receptors: a woman aged 70-85 years with active or convalescent COVID-19.

The chain is built from TRBV7-2 and TRBJ2-1, with TRBD2 identical over 15 bases. The length of the CDR3 is 16 residues. The ends lost 4 bases at V and 4 bases at J; junction bases unmatched: 2. The germline CDR1 and CDR2 sequences are SGHTA and FQGNSA. For the CDR3, the DNA is TGTGCCAGCAGCTCCGGACTAGCGGGGGGGTACAATGAGCAGTTCTTC. This sequence encodes CASSSGLAGGYNEQFF. The full variable domain, rest sourced from reference TRBV7-2 and TRBJ2-1, is GAGVSQSPSNKVTEKGKDVELRCDPISGHTALYWYRQSLGQGLEFLIYFQGNSAPDKSGLPSDRFSAERTGGSVSTLTIQRTQQEDSAVYLCASSSGLAGGYNEQFFGPGTRLTVL.

V usage is TRBV9 and J usage is TRBJ2-7; TRBD2 might be the D (5 bases). Germline values: CDR1 SGDLS, CDR2 YYNGEE. This CDR3 spans 13 amino acids. The ends were cut back, 2 bases at V and 1 base at J, with 7 bases in the middle. For the CDR3, the DNA is TGTGCCAGCAGCGTGGGAGATTCCTACGAGCAGTACTTC. It specifies CASSVGDSYEQYF.

CDR3 sequence (DNA): TGTGCCAGCAGCTTCACAGGTCTACGACCTACCTTC. Its protein product is CASSFTGLRPTF. The V gene is TRBV5-6, the J gene TRBJ1-2; possibly TRBD1 for D (5 bases). The germline V gene encodes CDR1 SGHDT and CDR2 YYEEEE. The V end was cut by 2 bases, the J end by 14 bases, with 16 bases between. The CDR3 is 12 residues long.

This rearrangement joins TRBV6-2 or TRBV6-3 to TRBJ1-6, with 10 bases aligning to TRBD1. The CDR3 is 15 amino acids. Trimming at V came to 6 bases and at J to 8 bases, leaving 7 bases not matched to a gene. Germline loops: CDR1 MNHEY, CDR2 SVGEGT. The CDR3 DNA sequence: TGTGCCAGCAGCCCCGGGGGACAGGGGCATTCACCCCTCCACTTT. Encoded protein: CASSPGGQGHSPLHF.

This clone was seen once. The rearrangement links TRBV5-1 to TRBJ2-3, with 8 bases matching TRBD2. The CDR3 consists of 20 residues. V gave up 0 bases and J gave up 2 bases; unmatched junction bases: 17. The germline V gene encodes CDR1 SGHRS and CDR2 YFSETQ. The DNA of the CDR3 is TGCGCCAGCAGCTTGGGGGGAGCGGGGGCCCATACGCCGCTCACAGATACGCAGTATTTT. The encoded protein is CASSLGGAGAHTPLTDTQYF.

This clone was observed a few times. Additional DNA sequences in this sample encode the identical CDR3. The CDR3 loop reads CAISESGRTYEQYF. The CDR3 DNA reads as TGTGCCATCAGTGAGTCTGGCAGGACCTACGAGCAGTACTTC. The chain employs TRBV10-3 and TRBJ2-7; the D is unclear. V was trimmed by 0 bases and J by 2 bases, leaving 8 bases between them. The V gene's germline CDR1 is ENHRY and CDR2 SYGVKD. The CDR3 loop spans 14 amino acids.

The chain links TRBV27 to TRBJ1-5; D remains unclear. Germline lookup yields CDR1 MNHEY and CDR2 SMNVEV (reference sequence). V lost 4 bases to trimming and J lost 0 bases, with 7 bases between them. The CDR3 runs 14 residues. CDR3 residues: CASSYSYSNQPQHF. DNA of the CDR3: TGTGCCAGCAGTTACTCTTATAGCAATCAGCCCCAGCATTTT.

The chain has TRBV6-2 or TRBV6-3 and TRBJ2-1; 14 nucleotides line up with TRBD2. Germline V CDR1 and CDR2: MNHEY, SVGEGT. The CDR3 consists of 16 residues. V lost 6 bases, J lost 6 bases, and 7 bases stayed unmatched. In nucleotides, the CDR3 is TGTGCCAGCAGCCCCTTGGGGACTAGCGGGGGCAATGAGCAGTTCTTC. It translates to CASSPLGTSGGNEQFF.

The chain is built from TRBV19 and TRBJ1-1; TRBD1 matches at 9 bases. With 8 bases clipped from V and 1 base from J, the junction kept 2 bases outside the gene matches. Germline V gene lookup returns CDR1 LNHDA and CDR2 SQIVND (reference sequence). The CDR3 extends over 13 amino acids. In DNA, the CDR3 is TGTGCCAGTTCGGGACAGGGGAACACTGAAGCTTTCTTT. It yields the protein CASSGQGNTEAFF.

The rearrangement links TRBV3-1 (or the pseudogene TRBV3-2) to TRBJ1-1, with D perhaps matching TRBD1 (6 bases). The CDR3 spans 15 residues. V was pared by 4 bases and J by 0 bases, with 12 bases between. Germline values: CDR1 LGHDT, CDR2 YNNKEL (reference sequence). CDR3: CASSRGGGMNTEAFF. The CDR3 nucleotides read TGTGCCAGCAGCCGGGGGGGCGGAATGAACACTGAAGCTTTCTTT.

The chain links TRBV1 to TRBJ2-4; the table assigns TRBD2, which was not confirmed against the DNA. TRBV1 is marked as a pseudogene. The CDR3 runs to 18 residues. Here the CDR3 reads CTSSQKRGAFLAKNIQYF. As DNA, the CDR3 is TGCACCAGCAGCCAGAAGCGGGGGGCCTTCCTAGCCAAAAACATTCAGTACTTC.

For the CDR3, the DNA is TGTGCCAGCAGCGTTGGGGCCGGGGGGAACACTGAAGCTTTCTTT. This encodes CASSVGAGGNTEAFF. The chain recombines TRBV9 with TRBJ1-1, with TRBD1 as a possible D gene (5 bases). The CDR3 is 15 residues long. Per germline, CDR1 SGDLS and CDR2 YYNGEE. V was pared by 2 bases and J by 1 base, with 12 bases between.

The CDR3 spells CASSQVGGGPYGYTF. DNA of the CDR3: TGCGCCAGCAGCCAAGTAGGAGGGGGCCCTTATGGCTACACCTTC. The genes are TRBV4-1 and TRBJ1-2; 7 nucleotides align to TRBD1. The CDR3 is 15 residues long. Germline V gene data show CDR1 as MGHRA and CDR2 as YSYEKL. Trimming took 1 base from V and 5 from J; bases not matched to a gene: 7.

V is TRBV5-4 and J is TRBJ1-6; D perhaps matches TRBD1 (5 bases). The CDR3 sequence is 17 residues long. Trimming took off 3 bases at V and 0 bases at J, with 13 bases between the two ends. Germline CDR1 and CDR2: SGHNT and YYREEE (reference sequence). The CDR3: CASSSGTVSSYNSPLHF. The CDR3 DNA sequence: TGTGCCAGCAGCTCTGGGACTGTGAGCTCCTATAATTCACCCCTCCACTTT.

V is TRBV7-2 and J is TRBJ1-2; D gene uncertain. Trimming removed 5 bases from V and 8 bases from J, with 21 bases in between. CDR3 length: 15 residues. CDR1 and CDR2 from the germline V gene are SGHTA and FQGNSA. CDR3 coding DNA: TGTGCCAGCAGCCCCGGGGTGGTGATGACGCCCGGCTACACCTTC. It encodes CASSPGVVMTPGYTF.

The chain employs TRBV6-2 or TRBV6-3 and TRBJ2-1; a possible D gene is TRBD2 (6 bases). The CDR3 contains 13 residues. The V end lost 6 bases, the J end lost 7 bases, and 13 bases lay between the germline ends. In germline, CDR1 is MNHEY, CDR2 SVGEGT. The DNA for the CDR3 is TGTGCCAGCAGCTCGGGGGTGAAAAATGAGCAGTTCTTC. This gives the protein CASSSGVKNEQFF.

The chain has TRBV27 and TRBJ1-6; the D is unclear. The CDR3 is 14 residues long. Trimming cost V 6 bases and J 8 bases, with 14 bases left between them. Germline values: CDR1 MNHEY, CDR2 SMNVEV (reference sequence). Written as DNA, the CDR3 is TGTGCCAGCAGGTGGAGCACCTCGTATTCACCCCTCCACTTT. This gives the protein CASRWSTSYSPLHF.